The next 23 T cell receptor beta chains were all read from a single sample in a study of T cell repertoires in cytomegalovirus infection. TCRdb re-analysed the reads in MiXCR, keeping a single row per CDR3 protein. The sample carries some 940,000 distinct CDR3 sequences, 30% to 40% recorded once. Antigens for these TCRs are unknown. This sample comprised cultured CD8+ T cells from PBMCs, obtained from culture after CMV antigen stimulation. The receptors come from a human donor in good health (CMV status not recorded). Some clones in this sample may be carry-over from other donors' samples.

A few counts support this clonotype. The CDR3 reads CASSIVRGIGQPQHF. As DNA, the CDR3 is TGTGCCAGTAGTATAGTCCGGGGAATTGGTCAGCCCCAGCATTTT. The gene calls are TRBV19 and TRBJ1-5; D gene uncertain. Trimming pared 1 base from V and 6 bases from J, leaving 13 bases between. From germline, CDR1 is LNHDA and CDR2 SQIVND (reference sequence). The CDR3 length is 15 residues.

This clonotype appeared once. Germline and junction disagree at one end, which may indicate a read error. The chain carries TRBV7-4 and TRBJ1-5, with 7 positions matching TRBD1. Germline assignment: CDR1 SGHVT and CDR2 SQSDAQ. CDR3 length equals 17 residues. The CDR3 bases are TGTGCCGGCAGCCCCTTATGGCTGGGACAGTTGAGTCAGCCCCAGCATTTT. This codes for CAGSPLWLGQLSQPQHF.

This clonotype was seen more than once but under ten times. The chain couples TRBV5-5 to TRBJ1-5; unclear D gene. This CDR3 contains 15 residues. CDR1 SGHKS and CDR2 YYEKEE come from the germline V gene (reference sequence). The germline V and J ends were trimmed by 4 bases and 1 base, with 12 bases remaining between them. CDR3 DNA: TGTGCCAGCAGCGTGGAGTGGGCCAGCAATCAGCCCCAGCATTTT. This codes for CASSVEWASNQPQHF.

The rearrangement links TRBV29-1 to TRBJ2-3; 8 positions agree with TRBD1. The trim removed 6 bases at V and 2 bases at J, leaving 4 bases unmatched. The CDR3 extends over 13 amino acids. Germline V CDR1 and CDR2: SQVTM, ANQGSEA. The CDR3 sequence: CSVLTGATDTQYF. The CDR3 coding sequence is TGCAGCGTCTTGACAGGGGCCACAGATACGCAGTATTTT.

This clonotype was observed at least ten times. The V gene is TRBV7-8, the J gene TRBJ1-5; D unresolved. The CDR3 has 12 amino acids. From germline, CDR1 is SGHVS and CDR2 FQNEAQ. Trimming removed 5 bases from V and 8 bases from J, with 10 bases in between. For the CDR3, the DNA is TGTGCCAGCAGCCTACTGAATGAGCCCCAGCATTTT. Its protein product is CASSLLNEPQHF.

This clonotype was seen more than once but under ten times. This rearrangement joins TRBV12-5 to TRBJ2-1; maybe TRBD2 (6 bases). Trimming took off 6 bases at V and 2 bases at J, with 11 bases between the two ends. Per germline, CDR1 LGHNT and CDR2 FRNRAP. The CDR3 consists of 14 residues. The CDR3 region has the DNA TGTGCTAGTGGCCACGGGGGAACCTACAATGAGCAGTTCTTC. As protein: CASGHGGTYNEQFF.

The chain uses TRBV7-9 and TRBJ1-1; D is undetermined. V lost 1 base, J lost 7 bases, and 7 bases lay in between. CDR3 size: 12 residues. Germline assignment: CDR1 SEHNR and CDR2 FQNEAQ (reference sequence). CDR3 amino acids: CASSLVYHEAFF. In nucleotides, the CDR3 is TGTGCCAGCAGCTTAGTGTATCATGAAGCTTTCTTT. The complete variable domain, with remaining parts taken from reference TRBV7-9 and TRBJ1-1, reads DTGVSQNPRHKITKRGQNVTFRCDPISEHNRLYWYRQTLGQGPEFLTYFQNEAQLEKSRLLSDRFSAERPKGSFSTLEIQRTEQGDSAMYLCASSLVYHEAFFGQGTRLTVV.

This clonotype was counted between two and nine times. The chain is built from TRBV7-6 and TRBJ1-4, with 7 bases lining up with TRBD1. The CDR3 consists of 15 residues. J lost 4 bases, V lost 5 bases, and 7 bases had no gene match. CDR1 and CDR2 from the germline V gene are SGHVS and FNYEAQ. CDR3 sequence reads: CASSPSGTDNEKLFF. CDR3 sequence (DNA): TGTGCCAGCAGCCCTAGCGGGACAGATAATGAAAAACTGTTTTTT.

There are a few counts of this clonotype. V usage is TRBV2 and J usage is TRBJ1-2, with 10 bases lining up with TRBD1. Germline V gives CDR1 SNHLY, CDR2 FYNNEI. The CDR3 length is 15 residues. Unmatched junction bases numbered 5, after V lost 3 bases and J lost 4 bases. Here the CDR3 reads CASSDVRQGAYGYTF. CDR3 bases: TGTGCCAGCAGTGACGTCCGACAGGGGGCCTATGGCTACACCTTC.

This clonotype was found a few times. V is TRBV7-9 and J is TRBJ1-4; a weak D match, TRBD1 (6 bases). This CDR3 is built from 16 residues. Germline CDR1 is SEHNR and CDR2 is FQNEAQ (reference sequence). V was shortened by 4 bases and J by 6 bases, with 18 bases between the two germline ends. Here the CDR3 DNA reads TGTGCCAGCAGCTCCTCAGAGCGGGGGCAGTATGAAAAACTGTTTTTT. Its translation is CASSSSERGQYEKLFF.

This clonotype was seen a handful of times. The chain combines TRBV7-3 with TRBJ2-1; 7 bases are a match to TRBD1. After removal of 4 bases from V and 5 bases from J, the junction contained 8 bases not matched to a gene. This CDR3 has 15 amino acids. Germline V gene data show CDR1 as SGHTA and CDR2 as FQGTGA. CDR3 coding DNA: TGTGCCAGCAGCTCCCTACAGGGGCCAGACAATGAGCAGTTCTTC. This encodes CASSSLQGPDNEQFF.

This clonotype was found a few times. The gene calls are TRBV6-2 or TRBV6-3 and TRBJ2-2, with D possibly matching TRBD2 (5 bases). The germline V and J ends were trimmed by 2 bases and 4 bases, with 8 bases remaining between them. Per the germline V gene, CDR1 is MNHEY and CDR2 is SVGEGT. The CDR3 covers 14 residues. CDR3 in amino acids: CASSYAGLTGELFF. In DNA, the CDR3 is TGTGCCAGCAGTTACGCAGGACTCACCGGGGAGCTGTTTTTT.

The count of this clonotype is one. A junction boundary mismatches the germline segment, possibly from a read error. The CDR3: CASSSPRASNENLFF. For the CDR3, the DNA is TGTGCCAGCAGCTCCCCCAGGGCCTCTAATGAAAATCTGTTTTTT. This chain connects TRBV7-9 to TRBJ1-4, with a possible D match to TRBD1 (5 bases). The CDR3 spans 15 residues. Germline V gene lookup returns CDR1 SEHNR and CDR2 FQNEAQ (reference sequence).

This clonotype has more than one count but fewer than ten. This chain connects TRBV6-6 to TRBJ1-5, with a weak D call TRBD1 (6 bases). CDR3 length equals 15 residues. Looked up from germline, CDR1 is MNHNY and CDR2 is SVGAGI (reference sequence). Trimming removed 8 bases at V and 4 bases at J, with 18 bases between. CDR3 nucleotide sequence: TGTGCCAGCTCATCGAGGGGGACACCGAATCAGCCCCAGCATTTT. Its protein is CASSSRGTPNQPQHF.

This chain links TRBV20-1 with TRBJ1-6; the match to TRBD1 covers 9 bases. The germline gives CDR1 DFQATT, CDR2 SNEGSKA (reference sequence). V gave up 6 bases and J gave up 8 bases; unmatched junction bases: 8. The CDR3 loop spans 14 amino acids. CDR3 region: CSAKTGTGYSPLHF. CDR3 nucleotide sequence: TGCAGTGCCAAAACTGGGACAGGGTATTCACCCCTCCACTTT.

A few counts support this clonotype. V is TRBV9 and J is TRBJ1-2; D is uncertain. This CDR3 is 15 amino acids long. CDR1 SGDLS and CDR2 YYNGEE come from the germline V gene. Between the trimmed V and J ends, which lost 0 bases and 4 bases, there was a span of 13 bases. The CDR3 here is CASSVGGPRGYGYTF. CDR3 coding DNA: TGTGCCAGCAGCGTAGGAGGACCGAGAGGCTATGGCTACACCTTC.

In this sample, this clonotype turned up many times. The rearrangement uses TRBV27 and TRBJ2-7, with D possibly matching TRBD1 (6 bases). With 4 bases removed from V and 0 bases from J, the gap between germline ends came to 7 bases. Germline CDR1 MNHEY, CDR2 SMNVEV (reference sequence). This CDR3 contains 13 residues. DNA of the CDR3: TGTGCCAGCAGTTACAGGGTCTCCTACGAGCAGTACTTC. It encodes CASSYRVSYEQYF.

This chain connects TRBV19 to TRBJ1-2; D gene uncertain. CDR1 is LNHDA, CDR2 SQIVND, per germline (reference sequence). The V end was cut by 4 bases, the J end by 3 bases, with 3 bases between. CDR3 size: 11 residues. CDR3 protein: CASSRYYGYTF. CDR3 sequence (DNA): TGTGCCAGTAGTAGGTACTATGGCTACACCTTC.

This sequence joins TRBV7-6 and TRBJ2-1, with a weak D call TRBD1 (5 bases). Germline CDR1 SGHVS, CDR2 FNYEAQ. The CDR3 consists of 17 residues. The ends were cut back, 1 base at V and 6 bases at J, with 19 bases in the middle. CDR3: CASSLGGPAWGTNEQFF. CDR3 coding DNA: TGTGCCAGCAGCTTAGGAGGCCCAGCCTGGGGCACCAATGAGCAGTTCTTC.

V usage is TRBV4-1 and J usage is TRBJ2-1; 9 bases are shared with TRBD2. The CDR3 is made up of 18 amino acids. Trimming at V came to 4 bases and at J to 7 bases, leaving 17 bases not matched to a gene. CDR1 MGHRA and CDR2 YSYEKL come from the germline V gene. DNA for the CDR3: TGCGCCAGCAGCCTCAACCCGGGAGCGGGGGGAGATATGAATGAGCAGTTCTTC. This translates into CASSLNPGAGGDMNEQFF.

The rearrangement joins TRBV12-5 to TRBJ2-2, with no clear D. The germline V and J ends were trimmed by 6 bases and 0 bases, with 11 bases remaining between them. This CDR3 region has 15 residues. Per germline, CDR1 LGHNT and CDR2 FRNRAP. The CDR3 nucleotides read TGTGCTAGTGGGGTTAGCATCGCGAACACCGGGGAGCTGTTTTTT. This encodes CASGVSIANTGELFF.

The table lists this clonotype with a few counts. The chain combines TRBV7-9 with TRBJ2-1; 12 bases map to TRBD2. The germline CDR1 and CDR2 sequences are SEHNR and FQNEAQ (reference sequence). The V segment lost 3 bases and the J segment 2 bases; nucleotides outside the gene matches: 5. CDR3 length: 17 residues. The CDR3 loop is CASSFPPSGGAYNEQFF. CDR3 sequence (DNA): TGTGCCAGCAGCTTTCCACCTAGCGGGGGGGCCTACAATGAGCAGTTCTTC.

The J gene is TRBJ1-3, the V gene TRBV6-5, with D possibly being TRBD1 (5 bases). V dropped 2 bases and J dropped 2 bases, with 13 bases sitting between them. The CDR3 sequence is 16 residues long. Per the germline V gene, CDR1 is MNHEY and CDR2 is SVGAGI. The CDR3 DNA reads TGTGCCAGCAGTTACCGGGACTTCGCGGCTGGAAACACCATATATTTT. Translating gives CASSYRDFAAGNTIYF.